Each of the 19 T cell receptor beta chains below was sequenced from the same sample in a study of T-cell reconstitution after alpha-beta-depleted transplantation in children. The TCRbeta library incorporated unique molecular identifiers. TCRdb called the PCR reads again in MiXCR, with one record for every CDR3 protein. Among 600,000 to 700,000 distinct CDR3 sequences, over 10% were seen once, and the ten largest hold around 0.8%. The source material was PBMCs, sampled before TCRalphabeta/CD19-depleted stem cell transplant. Every receptor here comes from a girl aged 2-10 years with congenital amegakaryocytic thrombocytopenia, due to receive a stem cell transplant.

This clonotype was observed at least ten times. This chain links TRBV20-1 with TRBJ2-5; the match to TRBD1 covers 9 bases. With V trimmed by 3 bases and J by 4 bases, 6 bases remained unmatched. Germline loops: CDR1 DFQATT, CDR2 SNEGSKA (reference sequence). This CDR3 region has 14 residues. The CDR3 DNA follows: TGCAGTGCTAGGGGACAGGGTATGGTAGAGACCCAGTACTTC. Encoded protein: CSARGQGMVETQYF.

The chain has TRBV15 and TRBJ1-5, with D uncertain. CDR1 is LNHNV, CDR2 YYDKDF, per germline (reference sequence). This CDR3 contains 13 residues. The V gene lost 3 bases and the J gene lost 7 bases, with 10 bases spanning the gap. This chain's CDR3 is CATSSSLKQPQHF. The CDR3 DNA follows: TGTGCCACCAGCAGTTCTCTCAAACAGCCCCAGCATTTT. Drawing the rest from reference TRBV15 and TRBJ1-5, the complete variable domain is DAMVIQNPRYQVTQFGKPVTLSCSQTLNHNVMYWYQQKSSQAPKLLFHYYDKDFNNEADTPDNFQSRRPNTSFCFLDIRSPGLGDTAMYLCATSSSLKQPQHFGDGTRLSIL.

The V gene is TRBV20-1, the J gene TRBJ2-7; D not certain. V was shortened by 4 bases and J by 2 bases, with 9 bases between the two germline ends. This CDR3 spans 12 amino acids. Germline V gene lookup returns CDR1 DFQATT and CDR2 SNEGSKA (reference sequence). CDR3 sequence reads: CSATRETYEQYF. The CDR3 bases are TGCAGTGCTACGCGCGAAACCTACGAGCAGTACTTC.

A few counts support this clonotype. The junction shows a germline mismatch at one end, possibly a read error. The chain uses TRBV5-1 and TRBJ2-7; TRBD2 aligns across 11 bases. Per germline, CDR1 SGHRS and CDR2 YFSETQ. The CDR3 extends over 14 amino acids. CDR3 protein: CASGSGLAGPPDEF. CDR3 nucleotides: TGCGCCAGCGGCTCTGGACTAGCGGGCCCACCGGACGAATTC.

This clonotype was observed at least ten times. The chain is built from TRBV2 and TRBJ2-3; D is unresolved. Per the germline V gene, CDR1 is SNHLY and CDR2 is FYNNEI. V lost 6 bases, J lost 6 bases, and 7 bases lay in between. The CDR3 covers 11 residues. CDR3 loop: CASRPEDTQYF. In DNA, the CDR3 is TGTGCCAGCAGACCAGAGGATACGCAGTATTTT. Together with reference TRBV2 and TRBJ2-3, the CDR3 gives the full variable domain: EPEVTQTPSHQVTQMGQEVILRCVPISNHLYFYWYRQILGQKVEFLVSFYNNEISEKSEIFDDQFSVERPDGSNFTLKIRSTKLEDSAMYFCASRPEDTQYFGPGTRLTVL.

This clonotype appeared a few times. The chain employs TRBV7-9 and TRBJ2-1; no clear D gene. Germline V lookup: CDR1 SEHNR, CDR2 FQNEAQ (reference sequence). Trimming left V 2 bases short and J 2 bases short, with 10 bases between. This CDR3 has 15 amino acids. CDR3 DNA: TGTGCCAGCAGCTTACCTGCGGAACCCTACAATGAGCAGTTCTTC. Amino acids: CASSLPAEPYNEQFF.

This clonotype appeared many times. The chain is built from TRBV29-1 and TRBJ2-2; D is possibly TRBD2 (6 bases). The CDR3 spans 15 residues. CDR1 SQVTM and CDR2 ANQGSEA come from the germline V gene. V shed 5 bases and J shed 1 base, with 14 bases lying between them. For the CDR3, the DNA is TGCAGCGTTTACAGTGGTAGCGGGAACACCGGGGAGCTGTTTTTT. Translating it yields CSVYSGSGNTGELFF.

The V and J genes are TRBV19 and TRBJ2-3, with 7 bases that match TRBD2. V lost 4 bases, J lost 6 bases, and 7 bases stayed unmatched. The CDR3 has 14 residues. From germline, CDR1 is LNHDA and CDR2 SQIVND (reference sequence). As DNA, the CDR3 is TGTGCCAGTAGTAAGGGCCCGGGAGGTGATACGCAGTATTTT. It translates to CASSKGPGGDTQYF.

This chain joins TRBV28 and TRBJ1-5, with TRBD1 matching 8 bases. The J segment lost 6 bases and the V segment lost 7 bases, leaving 11 bases of the junction unmatched. Germline CDR1 and CDR2: MDHEN and SYDVKM. This CDR3 spans 15 amino acids. CDR3 DNA: TGTGCCAGCACTGGGGACAGGTCGGGGTTTCAGCCCCAGCATTTT. This encodes CASTGDRSGFQPQHF.

A word on this clonotype: Relative to the germline gene, one junction end is altered; a read error may explain this. CDR3 sequence: CCAKRGFTTSGGYNEQFF. In DNA form, the CDR3 reads TGCTGTGCTAAGAGAGGTTTCACTACTAGCGGGGGGTACAATGAGCAGTTCTTC. The rearrangement joins TRBV20-1 to TRBJ2-1, with TRBD2 matching over 12 bases. Germline V gives CDR1 DFQATT, CDR2 SNEGSKA (reference sequence). The CDR3 sequence is 18 residues long.

This clonotype was recorded at least ten times. The CDR3 here is CASSSTGGPSIGELFF. The CDR3, as DNA: TGCGCCAGCAGCTCGACAGGGGGACCATCGATCGGGGAGCTGTTTTTT. V usage is TRBV5-1 and J usage is TRBJ2-2; 9 bases are shared with TRBD1. The trim removed 3 bases at V and 7 bases at J, leaving 10 bases unmatched. The CDR3 extends over 16 amino acids. Germline lookup yields CDR1 SGHRS and CDR2 YFSETQ.

This clonotype has just a few counts. The J gene is TRBJ2-3, the V gene TRBV11-2, with D maybe TRBD2 (5 bases). This CDR3 contains 15 residues. Trimming took 9 bases from V and 0 from J, leaving 16 bases between them. Germline-derived CDR1 and CDR2 are SGHAT and FQNNGV. This CDR3 is CASSRTLLSTDTQYF. The DNA of the CDR3 is TGTGCCAGTAGCAGGACTCTTCTAAGCACAGATACGCAGTATTTT. Combining the CDR3 with reference TRBV11-2 and TRBJ2-3 gives the whole variable domain EAGVAQSPRYKIIEKRQSVAFWCNPISGHATLYWYQQILGQGPKLLIQFQNNGVVDDSQLPKDRFSAERLKGVDSTLKIQPAKLEDSAVYLCASSRTLLSTDTQYFGPGTRLTVL.

This clonotype occurred a few times. The V gene is TRBV27, the J gene TRBJ2-3; 7 bases map to TRBD1. The V gene's germline CDR1 is MNHEY and CDR2 SMNVEV (reference sequence). Trimming took 3 bases from V and 1 from J; bases not matched to a gene: 1. The CDR3 has 14 amino acids. The CDR3 sequence is CASSLGQRTDTQYF. CDR3 coding DNA: TGTGCCAGCAGTTTGGGACAGCGCACAGATACGCAGTATTTT.

This clonotype occurred a few times. The V gene is TRBV5-1, the J gene TRBJ2-1; maybe TRBD2 (6 bases). The CDR3 is 16 amino acids. Trimming shortened V by 1 base and J by 1 base, and 12 bases separated the two germline ends. The germline V gene has CDR1 SGHRS and CDR2 YFSETQ. CDR3 sequence: CASSLPTGESYNEQFF. The CDR3 DNA sequence: TGCGCCAGCAGCTTGCCTACGGGAGAATCCTACAATGAGCAGTTCTTC.

This clonotype showed up many times. V is TRBV29-1 and J is TRBJ1-1; perhaps TRBD1 as D (5 bases). Germline V gene data show CDR1 as SQVTM and CDR2 as ANQGSEA. The CDR3 runs 12 residues. The ends were cut back, 6 bases at V and 3 bases at J, with 11 bases in the middle. The CDR3 region is CSVDGGDTEAFF. DNA for the CDR3: TGCAGCGTCGACGGGGGTGACACTGAAGCTTTCTTT.

The V call is TRBV3-1, the J call TRBJ2-2; D gene uncertain. The CDR3 spans 15 residues. Germline lookup yields CDR1 LGHDT and CDR2 YNNKEL (reference sequence). V lost 1 base to trimming and J lost 2 bases, with 8 bases between them. CDR3 in DNA: TGTGCCAGCAGCCAAGCCCGGCCCAACACCGGGGAGCTGTTTTTT. Translating gives CASSQARPNTGELFF.

This clonotype was seen many times. This rearrangement joins TRBV7-3 to TRBJ2-2; D is unresolved. Trimming removed 0 bases at V and 0 bases at J, with 2 bases between. The CDR3 covers 14 residues. CDR1 and CDR2 from the germline V gene are SGHTA and FQGTGA. CDR3 nucleotide sequence: TGTGCCAGCAGCTTAACTGCGAACACCGGGGAGCTGTTTTTT. Its translation: CASSLTANTGELFF.

Regarding this clonotype: A read error may be the cause here, since a much bigger clone is one base away. The chain couples TRBV2 to TRBJ2-1; TRBD1 matches at 7 bases. Trimming cost V 7 bases and J 9 bases; bases outside gene matches: 12. From germline, CDR1 is SNHLY and CDR2 FYNNEI. The CDR3 extends over 14 amino acids. The CDR3 loop is CASNLTGNEGEQFF. In DNA, the CDR3 is TGTGCCAGCAATTTGACAGGGAATGAGGGTGAGCAGTTCTTC.

This clonotype was recorded at least ten times. The chain uses TRBV9 and TRBJ1-4; TRBD1 aligns across 7 bases. V shed 0 bases, J shed 8 bases, and the junction held 4 bases outside the gene matches. Germline V gene sequence: CDR1 SGDLS, CDR2 YYNGEE. This CDR3 is built from 14 residues. The CDR3 is CASSVGQGGEKLFF. For the CDR3, the DNA is TGTGCCAGCAGCGTAGGACAGGGCGGCGAAAAACTGTTTTTT.